This T cell receptor beta chain is from a study of T cells after somatic rescue of genetic block. In this sample, this clone turned up a few times. V dropped 5 bases and J dropped 7; count of bases not matched to a gene: 7. The germline CDR1 and CDR2 sequences are MNHEY and SVGAGI. The CDR3 runs to 14 residues. TCRdb's table, derived via immunoSEQ multiplex PCR, lists solely in-frame clones and lacks some. The table includes 13,000 to 15,000 clones, about 71% detected once. This sequence was found in a boy aged 5-17 years. The chain has TRBV6-5 and TRBJ1-4, with 7 nucleotides matching TRBD1. The sequenced sample consisted of peripheral blood mononuclear cells (PBMCs). CDR3: CASSPVRDSEKLFF. The CDR3 DNA follows: TGTGCCAGCAGTCCCGTCCGGGACAGTGAAAAACTGTTTTTT.